Below, 30 T cell receptor beta chains from the same sample are listed, as sequenced in a study of blood T cell repertoires in COVID-19 (dated by TCRdb to 2020 to 2022). The receptor library was made with the immunoSEQ multiplex PCR assay. Here the immuneACCESS table is served through TCRdb, limited to in-frame sequences with V and J called. Missing clones are a known gap in these copies; in checked studies unresolved V genes cover under half, and the rest lacks a known reason. Within this sample are tens of thousands of clones, with 89% of them counted one time only. The ten largest clones represent under 5.5% of the sample. Sequenced sample: peripheral blood. All receptors derive from a man aged 55 to 70 with COVID-19, enrolled during active disease.

The V gene is TRBV4-1, the J gene TRBJ2-7; D is ambiguous. V shed 1 base and J shed 3 bases, with 10 bases lying between them. The CDR3 length is 14 residues. The V gene's germline CDR1 is MGHRA and CDR2 YSYEKL. The CDR3 is CASSQVGPVYEQYF. The CDR3 region has the DNA TGCGCCAGCAGCCAAGTTGGGCCGGTCTACGAGCAGTACTTC.

J is TRBJ1-5 and V is TRBV6-5, with 7 bases matching TRBD1. Per the germline V gene, CDR1 is MNHEY and CDR2 is SVGAGI. This CDR3 is built from 15 residues. V gave up 4 bases and J gave up 2 bases; unmatched junction bases: 5. The CDR3 loop is CASSLTGIRNQPQHF. Written as DNA, the CDR3 is TGTGCCAGCAGTTTGACAGGGATCCGCAATCAGCCCCAGCATTTT.

This chain links TRBV10-1 with TRBJ2-3; 8 bases map to TRBD1. Germline V lookup: CDR1 WNHNN, CDR2 SYGVQD (reference sequence). Trimming at V came to 2 bases and at J to 9 bases, leaving 4 bases not matched to a gene. This CDR3 is built from 13 residues. CDR3 DNA sequence: TGCGCCAGCAGTGAGGACAGGGGAAGAACGCAGTATTTT. Amino acid sequence: CASSEDRGRTQYF.

The rearrangement joins TRBV19 to TRBJ2-7; weak D call: TRBD1 (5 bases). The CDR3 has 13 amino acids. The V end was cut by 6 bases, the J end by 5 bases, with 14 bases between. The germline V gene has CDR1 LNHDA and CDR2 SQIVND (reference sequence). The CDR3 DNA follows: TGTGCCAGTAGACTGGATACCAGGGACGAGCAGTACTTC. Its protein product is CASRLDTRDEQYF.

The chain has TRBV9 and TRBJ1-2; 10 bases fit TRBD1. From germline, CDR1 is SGDLS and CDR2 YYNGEE. V was clipped by 3 bases and J by 4 bases; unmatched bases: 3. The CDR3 extends over 14 amino acids. The CDR3 is CASSARQGAYGYTF. In DNA form, the CDR3 reads TGTGCCAGCAGCGCCCGACAGGGGGCCTATGGCTACACCTTC.

V gene TRBV2 combines with J gene TRBJ2-7; the D gene is possibly TRBD2 (5 bases). Per the germline V gene, CDR1 is SNHLY and CDR2 is FYNNEI. This CDR3 is built from 15 residues. The germline V and J ends were trimmed by 1 base and 2 bases, with 12 bases remaining between them. The CDR3 protein is CASSEGARAAYEQYF. The CDR3 DNA is TGTGCCAGCAGTGAAGGGGCGCGGGCCGCCTACGAGCAGTACTTC.

The chain links TRBV2 to TRBJ1-6; 11 bases are a match to TRBD1. The CDR3 totals 13 residues. V shed 6 bases, J shed 9 bases, and the junction held 1 base outside the gene matches. CDR1 is SNHLY and CDR2 is FYNNEI in the germline V gene. This CDR3 is CASRGQGGSPLHF. The DNA for the CDR3 is TGTGCCAGCAGGGGACAGGGGGGTTCACCCCTCCACTTT.

The rearrangement uses TRBV19 and TRBJ1-5; TRBD1 is a possible D gene (6 bases). The V and J ends lost 3 bases and 6 bases respectively, with 9 bases between them. Germline V CDR1 and CDR2: LNHDA, SQIVND (reference sequence). The CDR3 extends over 13 amino acids. The CDR3 is CASSIGGRQPQHF. CDR3 in DNA: TGTGCCAGTAGTATCGGGGGGCGTCAGCCCCAGCATTTT.

The rearrangement links TRBV10-3 to TRBJ1-6; D gene ambiguous. V lost 2 bases and J 6 bases, leaving 11 bases between the germline ends. The CDR3 is 15 residues long. Germline loops: CDR1 ENHRY, CDR2 SYGVKD. CDR3 bases: TGTGCCATCAGTGAGGCGGGTTTTAGTAATTCACCCCTCCACTTT. This translates into CAISEAGFSNSPLHF.

The chain employs TRBV7-8 and TRBJ2-7; 9 bases fit TRBD1. V gave up 10 bases and J gave up 3 bases; unmatched junction bases: 7. The CDR3 contains 13 residues. Germline values: CDR1 SGHVS, CDR2 FQNEAQ. The CDR3 sequence: CATGQGSLYEQYF. As DNA, the CDR3 is TGTGCCACCGGACAGGGGTCCCTCTACGAGCAGTACTTC.

This chain links TRBV19 with TRBJ1-5, with TRBD1 identical over 10 bases. CDR1 is LNHDA and CDR2 is SQIVND in the germline V gene (reference sequence). This CDR3 has 14 amino acids. Trimming took 1 base from V and 10 from J; bases not matched to a gene: 4. CDR3 amino acids: CASSIGGTGVPQHF. The CDR3 DNA reads as TGTGCCAGTAGTATAGGGGGGACAGGGGTTCCCCAGCATTTT.

This sequence joins TRBV10-1 and TRBJ2-3, with 8 positions matching TRBD1. Germline trimming cut 5 bases from V and 4 bases from J; bases unmatched to any gene: 5. This CDR3 spans 14 amino acids. Germline V gives CDR1 WNHNN, CDR2 SYGVQD (reference sequence). CDR3 amino acids: CASSSDRVADTQYF. In DNA, the CDR3 is TGCGCCAGCAGTTCGGACAGGGTGGCAGATACGCAGTATTTT.

J is TRBJ1-6 and V is TRBV5-8; D remains unclear. The CDR3 spans 13 residues. The germline V gene has CDR1 SGHTS and CDR2 YDEGEE. The V gene lost 0 bases and the J gene lost 13 bases, with 11 bases spanning the gap. The CDR3 is CASSLGHFDPLHF. The DNA for the CDR3 is TGTGCCAGCAGCTTGGGACATTTCGATCCCCTCCACTTT.

The chain employs TRBV30 and TRBJ1-1; D remains unclear. Germline-derived CDR1 and CDR2 are GTSNPN and SVGIG (reference sequence). Deletions cut 4 bases from V and 2 bases from J, with 17 bases between. CDR3 size: 15 residues. The CDR3 coding sequence is TGTGCCTGGACTTCCGGTCGGGGTCGAAACACTGAAGCTTTCTTT. Translation: CAWTSGRGRNTEAFF.

In its sample, this clone was seen a few times. V and J are TRBV7-2 and TRBJ2-1; 7 bases align to TRBD2. CDR1 and CDR2 (germline): SGHTA, FQGNSA. This CDR3 spans 16 amino acids. The ends lost 3 bases at V and 4 bases at J; junction bases unmatched: 9. Written as DNA, the CDR3 is TGTGCCAGCAGCTTCGGTTTCGGCGGGAGTTACAATGAGCAGTTCTTC. It encodes CASSFGFGGSYNEQFF.

This clone was observed a single time. The J gene is TRBJ2-3, the V gene TRBV6-4; 14 bases line up with TRBD2. The trim removed 5 bases at V and 4 bases at J, leaving 5 bases unmatched. From germline, CDR1 is MRHNA and CDR2 SNTAGT. The length of the CDR3 is 16 residues. CDR3 sequence (DNA): TGTGCCAGCAGTCCCGGGACTAGCGGGAGTCCAGATACGCAGTATTTT. Its translation: CASSPGTSGSPDTQYF.

This chain joins TRBV7-2 and TRBJ2-1; 9 bases line up with TRBD2. Trimming cost V 1 base and J 7 bases; bases outside gene matches: 8. CDR3 length equals 16 residues. The germline CDR1 and CDR2 sequences are SGHTA and FQGNSA. DNA for the CDR3: TGTGCCAGCAGCTTAGAACTAGCGGGTCTTGGAAATGAGCAGTTCTTC. This translates into CASSLELAGLGNEQFF.

The chain employs TRBV27 and TRBJ2-1; perhaps TRBD2 as D (5 bases). V was cut by 0 bases and J by 6 bases, with 9 bases left in between. The CDR3 length is 14 residues. The germline V gene encodes CDR1 MNHEY and CDR2 SMNVEV (reference sequence). In DNA form, the CDR3 reads TGTGCCAGCAGTTTATCACGTGGAGGCAATGAGCAGTTCTTC. Its translation: CASSLSRGGNEQFF.

The chain joins TRBV15 to TRBJ2-2; 8 positions agree with TRBD1. Germline loops: CDR1 LNHNV, CDR2 YYDKDF (reference sequence). CDR3 length: 16 residues. V trimming: 4 bases; J trimming: 7 bases; junction bases outside the gene matches: 11. This chain's CDR3 is CATSKPGTGGNGELFF. CDR3 DNA: TGTGCCACCAGCAAACCCGGGACAGGAGGCAACGGGGAGCTGTTTTTT.

The V gene is TRBV7-2, the J gene TRBJ2-7; perhaps TRBD1 as D (7 bases). CDR1 and CDR2 (germline): SGHTA, FQGNSA. The V and J ends lost 4 bases and 2 bases respectively, with 12 bases between them. The CDR3 has 14 amino acids. The CDR3 sequence is CASSSGGLAYEQYF. CDR3 DNA sequence: TGTGCCAGCAGCTCAGGGGGACTTGCCTACGAGCAGTACTTC.

The chain's CDR3 is CASSPQGIGYTF. In DNA form, the CDR3 reads TGTGCCAGCAGCCCACAGGGTATCGGCTACACCTTC. J is TRBJ1-2 and V is TRBV7-9; TRBD1 is a possible D gene (6 bases). This CDR3 has 12 residues. V lost 5 bases to trimming and J lost 8 bases, with 12 bases between them. Germline CDR1 and CDR2: SEHNR and FQNEAQ (reference sequence). Based on the CDR3 plus reference TRBV7-9 and TRBJ1-2, the full variable domain is DTGVSQNPRHKITKRGQNVTFRCDPISEHNRLYWYRQTLGQGPEFLTYFQNEAQLEKSRLLSDRFSAERPKGSFSTLEIQRTEQGDSAMYLCASSPQGIGYTFGSGTRLTVV.

The chain uses TRBV24-1 and TRBJ2-1; 7 nucleotides line up with TRBD2. The CDR3 is 15 residues long. Germline V CDR1 and CDR2: KGHDR, SFDVKD. J lost 2 bases, V lost 4 bases, and 4 bases had no gene match. CDR3 nucleotides: TGTGCCACCAGTGACCCGGGGGGAACCTACAATGAGCAGTTCTTC. Translated, it gives CATSDPGGTYNEQFF.

V and J are TRBV24-1 and TRBJ2-1; D might be TRBD2 (6 bases). Germline CDR1 KGHDR, CDR2 SFDVKD. Trimming removed 3 bases from V and 3 bases from J, with 17 bases in between. The CDR3 is made up of 17 amino acids. The CDR3 region is CATSDADGREVYNEQFF. The CDR3 coding sequence is TGTGCCACCAGTGATGCCGACGGCAGGGAGGTCTACAATGAGCAGTTCTTC.

The V call is TRBV27, the J call TRBJ1-5; 8 positions match TRBD1. CDR3 length: 15 residues. Germline CDR1 is MNHEY and CDR2 is SMNVEV (reference sequence). V shed 4 bases and J 9 bases; nucleotides not matched to a gene: 11. For the CDR3, the DNA is TGTGCCAGCAGTTCCCAAAGGACAGGGAATTTGCCCCAGCATTTT. This gives the protein CASSSQRTGNLPQHF.

The V call is TRBV3-1 (or the pseudogene TRBV3-2), the J call TRBJ2-1; 9 bases fit TRBD2. The germline V gene has CDR1 LGHDT and CDR2 YNNKEL (reference sequence). V lost 4 bases to trimming and J lost 7 bases; unmatched junction nucleotides: 11. The CDR3 sequence is 16 residues long. CDR3 residues: CASSLPTSGSRNEQFF. CDR3 DNA sequence: TGTGCCAGCAGCCTTCCGACTAGCGGTTCCAGGAATGAGCAGTTCTTC.

The chain joins TRBV6-5 to TRBJ2-7; D gene uncertain. V dropped 5 bases and J dropped 7 bases, with 12 bases sitting between them. The length of the CDR3 is 12 residues. Germline loops: CDR1 MNHEY, CDR2 SVGAGI. CDR3 sequence: CASSPTNDEQYF. The CDR3 DNA reads TGTGCCAGCAGTCCCACTAATGATGAGCAGTACTTC.

The gene calls are TRBV3-1 (or the pseudogene TRBV3-2) and TRBJ1-1; TRBD1 matches 7 bases. Unmatched junction bases numbered 9, after V lost 4 bases and J lost 1 base. The germline gives CDR1 LGHDT, CDR2 YNNKEL (reference sequence). CDR3 length equals 16 residues. The CDR3 protein is CASSPQTGTANTEAFF. CDR3 bases: TGTGCCAGCAGCCCACAAACCGGGACAGCGAACACTGAAGCTTTCTTT.

The chain couples TRBV21-1 to TRBJ2-7; the D segment call TRBD1 is taken from the table without a DNA check. TRBV21-1 counts as a pseudogene. The CDR3 sequence is 14 residues long. CDR3: CASSKADRDYEQYF. The DNA for the CDR3 is TGTGCCAGCAGCAAAGCAGACAGGGATTACGAGCAGTACTTC.

This clone came up a few times. The chain joins TRBV10-3 to TRBJ1-3; D perhaps matches TRBD1 (6 bases). The V end was cut by 7 bases, the J end by 3 bases, with 13 bases between. Germline V gene sequence: CDR1 ENHRY, CDR2 SYGVKD. CDR3 length equals 14 residues. CDR3 loop: CAITLDSGGNTIYF. DNA for the CDR3: TGTGCCATCACCCTGGACAGTGGTGGAAACACCATATATTTT.

This clone was detected a few times. This chain uses TRBV11-2 with TRBJ2-1; 8 bases agree with TRBD2. The CDR3 contains 15 residues. V trimming: 0 bases; J trimming: 7 bases; junction bases outside the gene matches: 5. Germline CDR1 and CDR2: SGHAT and FQNNGV. The CDR3 DNA reads TGTGCCAGCAGCTTAGAAGCGGGAGAGGGGAATGAGCAGTTCTTC. Encoded protein: CASSLEAGEGNEQFF.